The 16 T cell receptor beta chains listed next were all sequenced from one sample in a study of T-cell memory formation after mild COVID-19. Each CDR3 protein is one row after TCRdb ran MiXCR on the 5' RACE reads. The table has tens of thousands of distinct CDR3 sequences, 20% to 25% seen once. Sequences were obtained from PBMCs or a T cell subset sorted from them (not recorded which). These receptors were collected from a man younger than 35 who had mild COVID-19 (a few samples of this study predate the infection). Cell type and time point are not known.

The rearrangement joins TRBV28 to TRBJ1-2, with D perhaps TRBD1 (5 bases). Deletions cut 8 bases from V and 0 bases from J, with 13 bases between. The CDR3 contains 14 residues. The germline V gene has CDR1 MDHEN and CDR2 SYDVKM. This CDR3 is CASGPDRTNYGYTF. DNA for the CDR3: TGTGCCAGCGGACCCGACAGAACTAACTATGGCTACACCTTC.

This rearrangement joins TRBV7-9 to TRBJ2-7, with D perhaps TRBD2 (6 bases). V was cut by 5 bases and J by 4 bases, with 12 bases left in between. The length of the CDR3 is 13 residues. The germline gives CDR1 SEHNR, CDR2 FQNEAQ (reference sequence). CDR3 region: CASSPRESYEQYV. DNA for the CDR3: TGTGCCAGCAGCCCGCGGGAATCTTACGAGCAGTACGTC.

The CDR3 DNA sequence: TGTGCCAGCAGTTGGGACCCCACGGAGCAGTTCTTC. Protein: CASSWDPTEQFF. The chain has TRBV7-9 and TRBJ2-1; the D gene could be TRBD1 or TRBD2 (5 bases each). Germline-derived CDR1 and CDR2 are SEHNR and FQNEAQ (reference sequence). The ends were cut back, 6 bases at V and 10 bases at J, with 13 bases in the middle. The CDR3 is 12 amino acids.

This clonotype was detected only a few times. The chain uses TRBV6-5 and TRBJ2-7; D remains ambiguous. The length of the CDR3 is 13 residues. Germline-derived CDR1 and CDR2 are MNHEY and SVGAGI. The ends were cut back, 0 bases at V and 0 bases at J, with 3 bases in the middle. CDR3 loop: CASSYSSSYEQYF. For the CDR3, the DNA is TGTGCCAGCAGTTACTCAAGCTCCTACGAGCAGTACTTC.

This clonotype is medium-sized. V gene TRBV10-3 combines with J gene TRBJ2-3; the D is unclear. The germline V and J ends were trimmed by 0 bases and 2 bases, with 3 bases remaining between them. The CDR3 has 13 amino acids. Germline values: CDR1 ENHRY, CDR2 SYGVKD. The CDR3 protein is CAISESDTDTQYF. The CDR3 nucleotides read TGTGCCATCAGTGAGTCGGACACAGATACGCAGTATTTT.

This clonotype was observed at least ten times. DNA of the CDR3: TGTGCCAGCAGACCAGGACTAGCGGGGGCCCACACAGATACGCAGTATTTT. Protein: CASRPGLAGAHTDTQYF. The V gene is TRBV7-9, the J gene TRBJ2-3, with TRBD2 matching over 13 bases. The junction had 8 bases not matched to a gene; V was cut back by 6 bases and J by 2 bases. CDR3 size: 17 residues. Germline CDR1 SEHNR, CDR2 FQNEAQ (reference sequence).

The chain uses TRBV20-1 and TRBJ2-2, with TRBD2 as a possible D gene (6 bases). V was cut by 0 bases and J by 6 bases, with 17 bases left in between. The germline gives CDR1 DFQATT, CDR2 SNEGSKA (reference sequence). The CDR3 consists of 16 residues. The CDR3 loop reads CSARDPNRGIAGELFF. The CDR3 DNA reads TGCAGTGCTAGAGATCCAAATCGCGGGATAGCCGGGGAGCTGTTTTTT.

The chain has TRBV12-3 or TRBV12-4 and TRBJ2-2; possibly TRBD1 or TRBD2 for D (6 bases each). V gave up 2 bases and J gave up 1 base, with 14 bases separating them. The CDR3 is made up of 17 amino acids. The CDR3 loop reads CASSLSWGAQNTGELFF. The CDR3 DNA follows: TGTGCCAGCAGTTTAAGTTGGGGGGCCCAGAACACCGGGGAGCTGTTTTTT.

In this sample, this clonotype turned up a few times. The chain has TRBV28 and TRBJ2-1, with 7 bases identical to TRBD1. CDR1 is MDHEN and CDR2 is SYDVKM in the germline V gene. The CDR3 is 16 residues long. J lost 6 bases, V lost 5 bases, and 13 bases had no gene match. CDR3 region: CASSPEDRDGPNEQFF. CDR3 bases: TGTGCCAGCAGTCCCGAAGACAGGGACGGTCCCAATGAGCAGTTCTTC.

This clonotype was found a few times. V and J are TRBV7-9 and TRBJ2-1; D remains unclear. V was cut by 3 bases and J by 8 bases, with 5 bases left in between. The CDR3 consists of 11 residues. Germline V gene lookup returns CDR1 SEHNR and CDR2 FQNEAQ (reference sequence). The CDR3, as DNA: TGTGCCAGCAGCTTTTACGATGAGCAGTTCTTC. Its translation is CASSFYDEQFF.

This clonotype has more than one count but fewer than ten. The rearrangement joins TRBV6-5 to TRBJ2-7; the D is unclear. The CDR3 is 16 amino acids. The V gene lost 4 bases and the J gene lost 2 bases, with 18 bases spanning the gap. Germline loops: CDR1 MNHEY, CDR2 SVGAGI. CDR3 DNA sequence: TGTGCCAGCAGTTTCTCGCCTTGGACGAGAACCTACGAGCAGTACTTC. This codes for CASSFSPWTRTYEQYF.

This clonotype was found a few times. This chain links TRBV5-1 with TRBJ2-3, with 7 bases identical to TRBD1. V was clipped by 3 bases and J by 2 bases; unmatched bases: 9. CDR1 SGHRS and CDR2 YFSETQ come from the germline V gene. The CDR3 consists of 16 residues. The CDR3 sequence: CASSSPGTVHTDTQYF. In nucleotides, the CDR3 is TGCGCCAGCAGCTCTCCCGGGACAGTTCACACAGATACGCAGTATTTT.

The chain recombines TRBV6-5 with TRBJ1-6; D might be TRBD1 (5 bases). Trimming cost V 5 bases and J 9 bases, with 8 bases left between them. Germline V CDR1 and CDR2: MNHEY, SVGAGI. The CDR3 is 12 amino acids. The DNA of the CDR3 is TGTGCCAGCAGTCCTGGGGGTTCACCCCTCCACTTT. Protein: CASSPGGSPLHF.

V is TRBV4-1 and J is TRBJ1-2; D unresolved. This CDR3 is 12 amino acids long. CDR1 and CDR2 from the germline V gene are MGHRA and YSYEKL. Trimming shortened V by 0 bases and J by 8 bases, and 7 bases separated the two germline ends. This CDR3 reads CASSQEGRGYTF. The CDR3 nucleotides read TGCGCCAGCAGCCAAGAGGGCCGGGGCTACACCTTC.

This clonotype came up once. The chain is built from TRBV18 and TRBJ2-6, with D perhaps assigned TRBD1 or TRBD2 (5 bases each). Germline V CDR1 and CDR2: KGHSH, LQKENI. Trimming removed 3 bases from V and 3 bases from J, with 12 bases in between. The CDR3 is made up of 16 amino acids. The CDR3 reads CASSPPRGDGANVLTF. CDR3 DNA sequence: TGTGCCAGCTCACCTCCGAGGGGCGATGGGGCCAACGTCCTGACTTTC. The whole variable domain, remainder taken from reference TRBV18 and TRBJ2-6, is NAGVMQNPRHLVRRRGQEARLRCSPMKGHSHVYWYRQLPEEGLKFMVYLQKENIIDESGMPKERFSAEFPKEGPSILRIQQVVRGDSAAYFCASSPPRGDGANVLTFGAGSRLTVL.

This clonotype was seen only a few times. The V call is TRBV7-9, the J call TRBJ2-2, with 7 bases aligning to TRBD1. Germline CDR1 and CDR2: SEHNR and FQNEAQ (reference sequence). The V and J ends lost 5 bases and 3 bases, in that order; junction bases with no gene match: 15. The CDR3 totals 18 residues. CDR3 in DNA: TGTGCCAGCAGCGACGGCGGCAGGGGGTTTTCTCACACCGGGGAGCTGTTTTTT. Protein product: CASSDGGRGFSHTGELFF.